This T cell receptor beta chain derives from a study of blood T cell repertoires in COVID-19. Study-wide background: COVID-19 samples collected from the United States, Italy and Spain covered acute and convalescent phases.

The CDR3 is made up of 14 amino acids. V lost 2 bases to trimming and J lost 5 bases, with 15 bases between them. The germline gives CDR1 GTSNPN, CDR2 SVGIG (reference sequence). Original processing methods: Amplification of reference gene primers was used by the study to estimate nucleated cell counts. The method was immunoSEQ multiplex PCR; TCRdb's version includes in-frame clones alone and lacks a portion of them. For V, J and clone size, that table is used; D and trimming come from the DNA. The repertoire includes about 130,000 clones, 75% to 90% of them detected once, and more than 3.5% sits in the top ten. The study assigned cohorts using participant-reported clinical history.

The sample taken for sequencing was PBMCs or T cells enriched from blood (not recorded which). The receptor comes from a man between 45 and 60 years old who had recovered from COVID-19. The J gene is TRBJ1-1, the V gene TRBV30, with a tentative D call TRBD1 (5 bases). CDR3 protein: CAWSFKGKPTEAFF. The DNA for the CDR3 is TGTGCCTGGAGTTTTAAGGGGAAACCGACTGAAGCTTTCTTT.